This passage covers 19 T cell receptor beta chains from one sample sequenced in a study of shared clonotypes between healthy human individuals. Sequencing used immunoSEQ multiplex PCR; TCRdb keeps in-frame clones, though not all of them. The top ten clones hold about 0.39% of a sample with roughly 2.2 million clones, just over 90% of them seen once. Sequenced input: naive CD4+ T cells from PBMCs. The subset here: CD45RA+ positively selected. These receptors were collected from a man aged 18 to 29 in good health. Some clones in this sample may be carry-over from other donors' samples.

The chain recombines TRBV2 with TRBJ2-7; TRBD1 matches 7 bases. The germline gives CDR1 SNHLY, CDR2 FYNNEI. This CDR3 has 16 amino acids. The V and J ends lost 5 bases and 5 bases, in that order; junction bases with no gene match: 15. CDR3 DNA: TGTGCCAGCAGTCCCCAAGAGGGACAGACCGCTCACGAGCAGTACTTC. Its protein product is CASSPQEGQTAHEQYF. Using reference TRBV2 and TRBJ2-7 for the parts outside the CDR3, the full variable domain is EPEVTQTPSHQVTQMGQEVILRCVPISNHLYFYWYRQILGQKVEFLVSFYNNEISEKSEIFDDQFSVERPDGSNFTLKIRSTKLEDSAMYFCASSPQEGQTAHEQYFGPGTRLTVT.

The chain joins TRBV27 to TRBJ2-7; a possible D gene is TRBD2 (5 bases). CDR3 length: 13 amino acids. Between the trimmed V and J ends, which lost 6 bases and 3 bases, there was a span of 12 bases. The germline V gene has CDR1 MNHEY and CDR2 SMNVEV (reference sequence). The CDR3 DNA follows: TGTGCCAGCAGCCGGGAATCAGGCTACGAGCAGTACTTC. This translates into CASSRESGYEQYF.

Comments on this clone: Within the sample, other DNA sequences also encode this same CDR3. V gene TRBV30 combines with J gene TRBJ2-7, with D uncertain. The CDR3 is made up of 11 amino acids. The germline V gene encodes CDR1 GTSNPN and CDR2 SVGIG (reference sequence). V lost 3 bases and J lost 0, with 3 bases in between. Written as DNA, the CDR3 is TGTGCCTGGAGCGCCTCCTACGAGCAGTACTTC. The encoded protein is CAWSASYEQYF.

Points on this clone: The identical CDR3 is also encoded by other nucleotide sequences in the sample. The chain couples TRBV29-1 to TRBJ2-7; TRBD2 is a possible D gene (6 bases). The CDR3 covers 12 residues. V lost 3 bases and J 1 base, leaving 7 bases between the germline ends. CDR1 SQVTM and CDR2 ANQGSEA come from the germline V gene. CDR3 sequence: CSVDGGSYEQYF. In DNA form, the CDR3 reads TGCAGCGTTGACGGGGGATCCTACGAGCAGTACTTC.

CDR3 sequence reads: CASSDGRAGTDTQYF. In DNA form, the CDR3 reads TGTGCCAGCAGTGACGGGCGGGCTGGCACAGATACGCAGTATTTT. The rearrangement joins TRBV25-1 to TRBJ2-3; a weak D match, TRBD2 (5 bases). Germline V lookup: CDR1 MGHDK, CDR2 SYGVNS. The CDR3 consists of 15 residues. V lost 3 bases, J lost 1 base, and 11 bases lay in between.

Comment on this clone: This sample also contains other DNA sequences that code for the same CDR3. The V gene is TRBV18, the J gene TRBJ2-5, with TRBD2 identical over 7 bases. V dropped 3 bases and J dropped 3; count of bases not matched to a gene: 4. There are 14 residues in the CDR3. CDR1 is KGHSH and CDR2 is LQKENI in the germline V gene. CDR3 sequence reads: CASSPASGKETQYF. The CDR3 DNA sequence: TGTGCCAGCTCACCGGCTAGCGGAAAAGAGACCCAGTACTTC.

This chain connects TRBV28 to TRBJ2-7, with 7 nucleotides matching TRBD2. V trimming: 8 bases; J trimming: 4 bases; junction bases outside the gene matches: 5. Germline lookup yields CDR1 MDHEN and CDR2 SYDVKM. The CDR3 extends over 12 amino acids. CDR3 residues: CASRAGLYEQYF. CDR3 coding DNA: TGTGCCAGCCGAGCGGGATTATACGAGCAGTACTTC.

Comments on this clone: The sample holds other DNA sequences that translate to the same CDR3. The chain employs TRBV5-1 and TRBJ1-3, with a possible D match to TRBD1 (6 bases). With 5 bases removed from V and 2 bases from J, the gap between germline ends came to 14 bases. The CDR3 is 15 amino acids. CDR1 SGHRS and CDR2 YFSETQ come from the germline V gene. The CDR3 DNA sequence: TGCGCCAGCAGACCTACAGGGACGGCTGGAAACACCATATATTTT. This codes for CASRPTGTAGNTIYF.

The chain carries TRBV19 and TRBJ1-5; possible D gene TRBD1, 5 bases. The CDR3 runs 17 residues. Trimming shortened V by 5 bases and J by 11 bases, and 28 bases separated the two germline ends. Per the germline V gene, CDR1 is LNHDA and CDR2 is SQIVND (reference sequence). The CDR3 DNA follows: TGTGCCAGTAGTCCGGAGCGGGGCCTATCTCTTATGGTGGCCCAGCATTTT. Protein: CASSPERGLSLMVAQHF. Full variable domain (rest looked up from reference TRBV19 and TRBJ1-5): DGGITQSPKYLFRKEGQNVTLSCEQNLNHDAMYWYRQDPGQGLRLIYYSQIVNDFQKGDIAEGYSVSREKKESFPLTVTSAQKNPTAFYLCASSPERGLSLMVAQHFGDGTRLSIL.

J is TRBJ1-1 and V is TRBV7-8; perhaps TRBD1 as D (5 bases). Germline assignment: CDR1 SGHVS and CDR2 FQNEAQ. CDR3 size: 13 residues. Trimming pared 3 bases from V and 10 bases from J, leaving 15 bases between. The CDR3 bases are TGTGCCAGCAGCTTGAACCCGGAGGGACGAGCTTTCTTT. Protein sequence: CASSLNPEGRAFF.

CDR3 loop: CASSREFGGYEQFF. CDR3 DNA sequence: TGTGCCAGCAGCCGGGAATTTGGTGGGTATGAGCAGTTCTTC. The chain couples TRBV6-4 to TRBJ2-1, with D perhaps TRBD2 (5 bases). This CDR3 spans 14 amino acids. Germline CDR1 and CDR2: MRHNA and SNTAGT. Trimming pared 6 bases from V and 8 bases from J, leaving 17 bases between.

This clone was seen more than once but under ten times. Additional DNA sequences in this sample encode the identical CDR3. The rearrangement uses TRBV19 and TRBJ2-5; maybe TRBD2 (6 bases). Germline assignment: CDR1 LNHDA and CDR2 SQIVND (reference sequence). V gave up 6 bases and J gave up 3 bases, with 11 bases separating them. The CDR3 extends over 13 amino acids. Here the CDR3 reads CASRRGAKETQYF. In nucleotides, the CDR3 is TGTGCCAGTAGGCGCGGGGCCAAAGAGACCCAGTACTTC.

The chain links TRBV13 to TRBJ1-2, with D unresolved. This CDR3 spans 14 amino acids. V lost 6 bases to trimming and J lost 0 bases, with 11 bases between them. CDR1 PRHDT and CDR2 FYEKMQ come from the germline V gene (reference sequence). The CDR3 spells CASRFAGSNYGYTF. The CDR3 DNA follows: TGTGCCAGCAGATTCGCGGGGTCTAACTATGGCTACACCTTC.

Details on this clone: This sample includes further DNA sequences coding for the same CDR3. The V call is TRBV28, the J call TRBJ1-2; D remains ambiguous. The ends were cut back, 6 bases at V and 3 bases at J, with 8 bases in the middle. Per the germline V gene, CDR1 is MDHEN and CDR2 is SYDVKM. CDR3 length: 12 amino acids. The CDR3 region has the DNA TGTGCCAGCAGCTCAGGTGACTATGGCTACACCTTC. Its protein product is CASSSGDYGYTF.

This chain uses TRBV5-1 with TRBJ2-1, with 10 positions matching TRBD2. CDR1 and CDR2 from the germline V gene are SGHRS and YFSETQ. V shed 2 bases, J shed 13 bases, and the junction held 12 bases outside the gene matches. The CDR3 is made up of 15 amino acids. The CDR3 is CASSFGSGRADYQFF. The CDR3 DNA follows: TGCGCCAGCAGCTTCGGGAGCGGGAGGGCTGACTACCAGTTCTTC.

The genes are TRBV7-9 and TRBJ1-4, with a tentative D call TRBD1 (6 bases). Per germline, CDR1 SEHNR and CDR2 FQNEAQ (reference sequence). Trimming took 5 bases from V and 4 from J, leaving 14 bases between them. The CDR3 consists of 15 residues. The CDR3 loop reads CASSPNRAGNEKLFF. CDR3 bases: TGTGCCAGCAGCCCGAACAGGGCCGGTAATGAAAAACTGTTTTTT. The full variable domain, with the rest looked up from reference TRBV7-9 and TRBJ1-4, is DTGVSQNPRHKITKRGQNVTFRCDPISEHNRLYWYRQTLGQGPEFLTYFQNEAQLEKSRLLSDRFSAERPKGSFSTLEIQRTEQGDSAMYLCASSPNRAGNEKLFFGSGTQLSVL.

This sequence joins TRBV9 and TRBJ1-4; possible D gene TRBD1, 6 bases. CDR1 is SGDLS and CDR2 is YYNGEE in the germline V gene. The CDR3 sequence is 15 residues long. Trimming stripped 1 base from V and 8 bases from J, with 15 bases between. The CDR3: CASSVSGLRGEKLFF. Written as DNA, the CDR3 is TGTGCCAGCAGCGTATCTGGGCTTAGGGGGGAAAAACTGTTTTTT.

The chain has TRBV5-1 and TRBJ2-5; TRBD2 matches 10 bases. Trimming cost V 4 bases and J 5 bases; bases outside gene matches: 17. CDR1 and CDR2 from the germline V gene are SGHRS and YFSETQ. This CDR3 contains 18 residues. CDR3 nucleotides: TGCGCCAGCAGCCGTCTAGCGGGAGCGAGAATTTCCCTGGAGACCCAGTACTTC. Protein: CASSRLAGARISLETQYF.

The chain links TRBV5-1 to TRBJ1-4; TRBD1 aligns across 10 bases. CDR1 is SGHRS and CDR2 is YFSETQ in the germline V gene. The junction had 3 bases not matched to a gene; V was cut back by 2 bases and J by 5 bases. This CDR3 region has 15 residues. CDR3 coding DNA: TGCGCCAGCAGCTTTTGGGGACAGGGGAATGAAAAACTGTTTTTT. It yields the protein CASSFWGQGNEKLFF.